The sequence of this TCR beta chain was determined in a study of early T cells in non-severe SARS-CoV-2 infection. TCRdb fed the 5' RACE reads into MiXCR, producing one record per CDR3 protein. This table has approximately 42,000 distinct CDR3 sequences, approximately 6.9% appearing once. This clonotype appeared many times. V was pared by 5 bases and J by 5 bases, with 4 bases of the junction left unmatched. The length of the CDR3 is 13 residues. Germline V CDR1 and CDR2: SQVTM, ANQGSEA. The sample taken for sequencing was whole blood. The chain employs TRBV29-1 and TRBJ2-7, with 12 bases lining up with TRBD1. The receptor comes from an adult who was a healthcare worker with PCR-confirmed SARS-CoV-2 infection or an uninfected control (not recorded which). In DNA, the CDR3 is TGCAGCGTTCCCGGGACAGGGGGCCACGAGCAGTACTTC. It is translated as CSVPGTGGHEQYF.